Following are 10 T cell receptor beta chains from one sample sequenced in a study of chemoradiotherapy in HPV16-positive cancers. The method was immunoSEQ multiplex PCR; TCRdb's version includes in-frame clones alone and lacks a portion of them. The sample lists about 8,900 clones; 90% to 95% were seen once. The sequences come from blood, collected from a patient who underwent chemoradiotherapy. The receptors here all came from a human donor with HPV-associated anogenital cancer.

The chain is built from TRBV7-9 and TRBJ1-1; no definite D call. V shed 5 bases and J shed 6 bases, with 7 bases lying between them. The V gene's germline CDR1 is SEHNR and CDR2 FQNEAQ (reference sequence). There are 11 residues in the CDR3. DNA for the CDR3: TGTGCCAGCAGCCACACCGCTGAAGCTTTCTTT. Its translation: CASSHTAEAFF. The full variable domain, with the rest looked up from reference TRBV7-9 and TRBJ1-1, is DTGVSQNPRHKITKRGQNVTFRCDPISEHNRLYWYRQTLGQGPEFLTYFQNEAQLEKSRLLSDRFSAERPKGSFSTLEIQRTEQGDSAMYLCASSHTAEAFFGQGTRLTVV.

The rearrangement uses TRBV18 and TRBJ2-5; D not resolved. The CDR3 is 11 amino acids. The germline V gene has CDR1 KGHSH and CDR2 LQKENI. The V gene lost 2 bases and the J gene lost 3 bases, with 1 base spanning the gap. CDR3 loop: CASSPKETQYF. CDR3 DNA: TGTGCCAGCTCACCAAAAGAGACCCAGTACTTC.

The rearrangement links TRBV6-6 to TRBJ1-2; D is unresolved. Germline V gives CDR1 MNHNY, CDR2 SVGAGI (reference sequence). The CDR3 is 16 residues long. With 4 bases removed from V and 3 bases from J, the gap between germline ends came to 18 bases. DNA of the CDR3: TGTGCCAGCAGTTCCCCGACAAAGCCGGGAGACTATGGCTACACCTTC. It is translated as CASSSPTKPGDYGYTF.

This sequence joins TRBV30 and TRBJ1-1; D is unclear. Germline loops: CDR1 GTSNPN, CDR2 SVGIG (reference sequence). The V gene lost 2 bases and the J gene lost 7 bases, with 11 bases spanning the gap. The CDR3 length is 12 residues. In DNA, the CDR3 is TGTGCCTGGAGTAGGCAGGCAGGTGAAGCTTTCTTT. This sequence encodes CAWSRQAGEAFF.

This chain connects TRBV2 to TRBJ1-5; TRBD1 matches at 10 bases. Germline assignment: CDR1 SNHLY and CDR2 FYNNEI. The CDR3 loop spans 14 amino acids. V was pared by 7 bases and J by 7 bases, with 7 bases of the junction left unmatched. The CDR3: CASTGDRGYQPQHF. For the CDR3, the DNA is TGTGCCAGCACTGGGGACAGGGGATACCAGCCCCAGCATTTT.

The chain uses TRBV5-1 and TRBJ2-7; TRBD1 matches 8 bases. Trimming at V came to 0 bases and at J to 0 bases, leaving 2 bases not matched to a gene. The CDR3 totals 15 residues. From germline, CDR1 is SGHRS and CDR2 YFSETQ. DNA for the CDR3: TGCGCCAGCAGCTTGGGAGGACAGGGCTCCTACGAGCAGTACTTC. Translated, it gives CASSLGGQGSYEQYF.

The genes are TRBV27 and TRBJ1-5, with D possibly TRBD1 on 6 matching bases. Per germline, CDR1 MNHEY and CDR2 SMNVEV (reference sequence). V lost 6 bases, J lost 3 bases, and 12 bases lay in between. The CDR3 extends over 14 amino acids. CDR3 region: CASRSTGFNQPQHF. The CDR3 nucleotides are TGTGCCAGCAGGTCAACAGGGTTCAATCAGCCCCAGCATTTT.

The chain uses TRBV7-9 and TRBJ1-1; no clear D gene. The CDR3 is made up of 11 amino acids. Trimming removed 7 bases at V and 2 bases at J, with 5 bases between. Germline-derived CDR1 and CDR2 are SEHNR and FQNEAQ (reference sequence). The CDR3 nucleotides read TGTGCCAGCACCACCAACACTGAAGCTTTCTTT. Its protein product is CASTTNTEAFF.

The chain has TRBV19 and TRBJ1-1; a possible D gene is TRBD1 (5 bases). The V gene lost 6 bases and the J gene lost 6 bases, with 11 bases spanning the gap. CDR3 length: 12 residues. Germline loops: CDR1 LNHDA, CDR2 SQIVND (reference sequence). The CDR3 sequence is CASRWSQAEAFF. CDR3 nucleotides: TGTGCCAGTAGATGGTCACAGGCTGAAGCTTTCTTT.

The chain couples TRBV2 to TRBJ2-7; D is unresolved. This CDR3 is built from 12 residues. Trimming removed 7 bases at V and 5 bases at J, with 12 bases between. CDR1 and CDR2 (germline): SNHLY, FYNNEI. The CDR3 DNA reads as TGTGCCAGCAAGAGAGAAACCCACGAGCAGTACTTC. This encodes CASKRETHEQYF.